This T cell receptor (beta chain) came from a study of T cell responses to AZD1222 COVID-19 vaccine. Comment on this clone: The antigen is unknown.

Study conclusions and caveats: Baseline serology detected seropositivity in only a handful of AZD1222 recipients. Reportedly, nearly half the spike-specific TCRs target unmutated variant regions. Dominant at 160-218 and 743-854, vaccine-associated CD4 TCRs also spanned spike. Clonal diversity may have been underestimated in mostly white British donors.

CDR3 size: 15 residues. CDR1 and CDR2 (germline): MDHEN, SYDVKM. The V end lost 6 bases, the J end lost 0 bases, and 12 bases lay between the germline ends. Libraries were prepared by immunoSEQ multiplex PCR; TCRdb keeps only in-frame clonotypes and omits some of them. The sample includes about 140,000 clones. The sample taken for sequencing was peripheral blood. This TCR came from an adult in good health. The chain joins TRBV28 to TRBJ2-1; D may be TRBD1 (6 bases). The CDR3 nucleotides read TGTGCCAGCAGGACAGGAGATAGCTCCTACAATGAGCAGTTCTTC. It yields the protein CASRTGDSSYNEQFF.